This T cell receptor (beta chain) was sequenced during a study of OX40 agonist ivuxolimab in advanced cancers. Study-level background: Patients received intravenous ivuxolimab every 2 weeks at 0.01 to 10 mg/kg.

This clone appeared a single time. The assay was immunoSEQ multiplex PCR, and TCRdb's table has in-frame clones only and misses some. Of tens of thousands of clones in the sample, about 88% were seen once. The germline V gene encodes CDR1 ENHRY and CDR2 SYGVKD. This CDR3 is 17 amino acids long. Trimming cost V 10 bases and J 4 bases; bases outside gene matches: 15. The origin of this receptor is an adult with an advanced solid tumor such as melanoma, head and neck, liver or kidney cancer. The sequences come from CD4+ or CD8+ T cells sorted from blood, collected in a trial of the OX40 agonist ivuxolimab. The V and J genes are TRBV10-3 and TRBJ2-3; 12 positions agree with TRBD1. CDR3 nucleotide sequence: TGTGCCACTCACCCCGAGATAGGGACAGGGGGCGCAGATACGCAGTATTTT. Translating gives CATHPEIGTGGADTQYF.